This T cell receptor beta chain emerged from a study of beta chain features in type 1 diabetes. Of note for this clone: Its target is unknown.

Whole-study results and caveats: Moderate yet significant TCRB CDR3 shortening was seen in Type 1 diabetes patients in all four CD4+ subsets.

Expressed TCRB transcripts were sequenced because the entire RNA isolate underwent reverse transcription. Sequenced by immunoSEQ multiplex PCR; TCRdb stores in-frame clones only, minus some. The data contain 310,000 or so clones, over 14% of them singletons. One heparinised draw of blood, averaging roughly 110 mL, came from each donor. The authors sorted CD4+ naive, central memory, regulatory and stem cell-like memory cells via CD45RO/CCR7/CD25/CD127/CD95/CD27. CDR1 is SGHVS, CDR2 FQNEAQ, per germline. The trim removed 5 bases at V and 2 bases at J, leaving 13 bases unmatched. This CDR3 spans 17 amino acids.

The sequenced material came from naive CD4+ T cells from blood. The source of this sequence is a man younger than 35 with type 1 diabetes. The chain has TRBV7-8 and TRBJ2-5, with 8 bases fitting TRBD1. The CDR3 sequence: CASSRNTDRASQETQYF. CDR3 DNA sequence: TGTGCCAGCAGCCGAAATACGGACAGGGCCTCGCAAGAGACCCAGTACTTC.